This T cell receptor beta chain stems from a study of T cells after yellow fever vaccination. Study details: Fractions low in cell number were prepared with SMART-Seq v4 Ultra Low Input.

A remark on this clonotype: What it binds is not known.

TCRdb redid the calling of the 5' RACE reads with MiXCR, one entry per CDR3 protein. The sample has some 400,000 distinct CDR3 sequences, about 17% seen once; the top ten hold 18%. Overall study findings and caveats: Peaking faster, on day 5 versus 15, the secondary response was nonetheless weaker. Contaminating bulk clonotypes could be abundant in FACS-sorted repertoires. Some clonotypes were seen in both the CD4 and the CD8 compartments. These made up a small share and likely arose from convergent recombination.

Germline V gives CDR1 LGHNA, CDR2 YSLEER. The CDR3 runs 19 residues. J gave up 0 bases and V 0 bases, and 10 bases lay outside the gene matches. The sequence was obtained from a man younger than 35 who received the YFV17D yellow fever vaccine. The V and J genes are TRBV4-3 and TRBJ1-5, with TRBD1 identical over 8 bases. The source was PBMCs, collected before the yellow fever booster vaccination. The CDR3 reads CASSQDAVTGDPSNQPQHF. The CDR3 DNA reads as TGCGCCAGCAGCCAAGATGCCGTGACAGGGGACCCTAGCAATCAGCCCCAGCATTTT.